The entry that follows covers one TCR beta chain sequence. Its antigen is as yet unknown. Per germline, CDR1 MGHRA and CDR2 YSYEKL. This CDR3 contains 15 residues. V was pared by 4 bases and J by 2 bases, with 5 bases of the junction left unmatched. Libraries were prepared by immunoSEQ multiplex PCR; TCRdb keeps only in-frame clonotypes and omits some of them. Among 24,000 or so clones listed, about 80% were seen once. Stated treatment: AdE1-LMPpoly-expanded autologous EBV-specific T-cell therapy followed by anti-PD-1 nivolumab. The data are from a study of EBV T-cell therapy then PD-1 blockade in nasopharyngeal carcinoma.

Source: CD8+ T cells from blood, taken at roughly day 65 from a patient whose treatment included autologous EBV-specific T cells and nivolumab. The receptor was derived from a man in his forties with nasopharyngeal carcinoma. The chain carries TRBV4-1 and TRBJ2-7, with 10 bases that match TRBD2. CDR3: CASSRLAGATYEQYF. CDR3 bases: TGCGCCAGCAGCCGGCTAGCGGGGGCCACCTACGAGCAGTACTTC.